This TCR beta chain is from a study of technical replicates of blood from several donors. Trimming stripped 0 bases from V and 4 bases from J, with 10 bases between. The V gene's germline CDR1 is MGHRA and CDR2 YSYEKL. The CDR3 has 15 amino acids. Profiling relied on immunoSEQ multiplex PCR, and the TCRdb table lists in-frame clones only, not all of them. The table lists about 69,000 clones, approximately 88% of them singletons, with roughly 4.5% in the top ten. This chain connects TRBV4-1 to TRBJ2-1; D is possibly TRBD1 (6 bases). The receptor was derived from a human donor in good health. Some clones in this sample may be carry-over from other donors' samples. The sample was PBMCs. The CDR3 bases are TGCGCCAGCAGCCAAGAACAGGGTTGGTACAATGAGCAGTTCTTC. This gives the protein CASSQEQGWYNEQFF.